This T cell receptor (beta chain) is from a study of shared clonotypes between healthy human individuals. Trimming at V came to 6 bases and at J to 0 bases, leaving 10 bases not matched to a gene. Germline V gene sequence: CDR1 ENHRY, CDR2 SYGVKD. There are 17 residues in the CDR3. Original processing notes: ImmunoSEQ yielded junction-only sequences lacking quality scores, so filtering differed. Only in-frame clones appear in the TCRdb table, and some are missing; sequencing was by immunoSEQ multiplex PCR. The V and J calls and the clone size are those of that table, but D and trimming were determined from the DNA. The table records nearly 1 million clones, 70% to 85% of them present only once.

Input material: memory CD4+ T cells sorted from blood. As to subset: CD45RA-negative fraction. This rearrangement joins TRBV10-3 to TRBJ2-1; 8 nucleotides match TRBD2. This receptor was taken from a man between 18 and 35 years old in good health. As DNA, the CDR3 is TGTGCCATCAGGGGTAGCGGGGAGCACAGCTCCTACAATGAGCAGTTCTTC. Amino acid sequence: CAIRGSGEHSSYNEQFF.